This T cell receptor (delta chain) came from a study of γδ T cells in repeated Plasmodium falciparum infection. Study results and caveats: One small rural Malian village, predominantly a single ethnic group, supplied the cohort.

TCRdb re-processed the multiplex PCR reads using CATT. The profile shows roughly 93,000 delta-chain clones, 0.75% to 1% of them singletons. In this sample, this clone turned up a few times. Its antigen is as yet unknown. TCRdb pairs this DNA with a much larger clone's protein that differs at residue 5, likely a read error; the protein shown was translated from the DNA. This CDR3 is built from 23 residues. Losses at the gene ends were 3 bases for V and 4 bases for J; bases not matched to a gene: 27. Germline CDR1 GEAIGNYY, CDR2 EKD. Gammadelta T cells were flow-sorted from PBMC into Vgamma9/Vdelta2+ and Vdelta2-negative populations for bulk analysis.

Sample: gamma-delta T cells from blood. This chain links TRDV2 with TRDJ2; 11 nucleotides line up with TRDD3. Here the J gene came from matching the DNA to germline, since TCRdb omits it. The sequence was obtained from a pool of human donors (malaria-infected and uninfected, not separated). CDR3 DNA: TGTGCCTGTGACGCCGTAAAAGGATTCGAAATAATGGGGGATACGCGTAGGACAGCACAACTCTTCTTT. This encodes CACDAVKGFEIMGDTRRTAQLFF.